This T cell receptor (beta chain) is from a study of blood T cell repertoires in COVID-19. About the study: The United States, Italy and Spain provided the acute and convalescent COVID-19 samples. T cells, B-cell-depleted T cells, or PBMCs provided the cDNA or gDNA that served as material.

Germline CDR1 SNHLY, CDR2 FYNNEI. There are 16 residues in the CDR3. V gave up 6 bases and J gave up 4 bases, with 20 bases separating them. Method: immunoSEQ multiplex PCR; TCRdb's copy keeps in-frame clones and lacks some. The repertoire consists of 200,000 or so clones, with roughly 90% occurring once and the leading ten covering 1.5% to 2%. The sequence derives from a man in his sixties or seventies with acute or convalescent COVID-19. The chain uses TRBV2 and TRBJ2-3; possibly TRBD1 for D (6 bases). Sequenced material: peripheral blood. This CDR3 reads CASRTRGRGTSDTQYF. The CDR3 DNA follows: TGTGCCAGCAGAACTCGGGGCAGGGGCACGTCAGATACGCAGTATTTT.